A single sample gave rise to the 5 T cell receptor beta chains below, sequenced in a study of cytomegalovirus exposure and HLA in healthy donors. Primers for the PCR totalled 60 Vbeta and 13 Jbeta. Measured with immunoSEQ multiplex PCR; TCRdb has only the in-frame clones, and not every one. The sample contains under 200,000 clones, approximately 71% of which appear only once. The sequencing sample was made of PBMCs. The origin of the receptors is a man aged 50-59 years in good health and CMV-seronegative.

The chain couples TRBV5-1 to TRBJ2-7, with a weak D call TRBD1 (5 bases). From germline, CDR1 is SGHRS and CDR2 YFSETQ. Between the trimmed V and J ends, which lost 0 bases and 4 bases, there was a span of 11 bases. The CDR3 has 14 residues. CDR3 protein: CASSLVSREYEQYF. The CDR3 DNA follows: TGCGCCAGCAGCTTGGTTTCCAGGGAATACGAGCAGTACTTC.

This chain uses TRBV28 with TRBJ1-5, with 10 bases lining up with TRBD1. After removal of 6 bases from V and 2 bases from J, the junction contained 7 bases not matched to a gene. This CDR3 has 16 amino acids. CDR1 is MDHEN, CDR2 SYDVKM, per germline. The CDR3 DNA is TGTGCCAGCAGCGCAGACAGGGGGCTTGGCAATCAGCCCCAGCATTTT. Amino acid sequence: CASSADRGLGNQPQHF.

This sequence joins TRBV5-1 and TRBJ2-6; 10 bases map to TRBD1. CDR1 and CDR2 (germline): SGHRS, YFSETQ. The CDR3 consists of 20 residues. Losses at the gene ends were 3 bases for V and 0 bases for J; bases not matched to a gene: 12. CDR3 coding DNA: TGCGCCAGCAGCTCTTTCACACCGGGACAGGGGAGCTCTGGGGCCAACGTCCTGACTTTC. This encodes CASSSFTPGQGSSGANVLTF.

The chain couples TRBV27 to TRBJ1-1; possibly TRBD1 for D (6 bases). Germline CDR1 is MNHEY and CDR2 is SMNVEV (reference sequence). The length of the CDR3 is 18 residues. V shed 5 bases and J shed 5 bases, with 27 bases lying between them. The CDR3 protein is CASSRLGTSKIGRTEAFF. The CDR3 DNA reads TGTGCCAGCAGTCGACTCGGGACATCTAAAATTGGGAGAACTGAAGCTTTCTTT.

The rearrangement uses TRBV19 and TRBJ1-2; D gene unclear. Between the trimmed V and J ends, which lost 4 bases and 8 bases, there was a span of 11 bases. The CDR3 is 12 residues long. CDR1 LNHDA and CDR2 SQIVND come from the germline V gene (reference sequence). In DNA, the CDR3 is TGTGCCAGTAGTAGTCCAGGTAAAGGCTACACCTTC. It encodes CASSSPGKGYTF.